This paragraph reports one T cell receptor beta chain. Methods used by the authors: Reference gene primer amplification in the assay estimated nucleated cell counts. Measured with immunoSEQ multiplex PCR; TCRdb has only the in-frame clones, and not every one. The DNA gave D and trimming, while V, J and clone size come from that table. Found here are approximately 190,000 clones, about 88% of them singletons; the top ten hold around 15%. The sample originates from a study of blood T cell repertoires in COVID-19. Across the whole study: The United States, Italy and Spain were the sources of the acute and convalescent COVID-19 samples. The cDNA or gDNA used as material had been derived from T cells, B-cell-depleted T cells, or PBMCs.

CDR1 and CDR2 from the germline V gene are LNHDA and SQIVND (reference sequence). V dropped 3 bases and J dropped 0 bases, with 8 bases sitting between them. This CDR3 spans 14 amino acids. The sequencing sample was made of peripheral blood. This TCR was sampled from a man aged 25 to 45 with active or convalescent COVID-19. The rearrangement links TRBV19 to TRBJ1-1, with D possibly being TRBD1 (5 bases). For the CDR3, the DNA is TGTGCCAGTAGTATGGGGCAGATGAACACTGAAGCTTTCTTT. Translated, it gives CASSMGQMNTEAFF.